This is a list of T cell receptor beta chains from one sample in a study of beta chain features in type 1 diabetes. Generated by immunoSEQ multiplex PCR, the TCRdb table keeps only in-frame clones and is missing some. Of 11,000 to 15,000 clones listed, about two thirds are singletons. Sample: stem cell memory CD4+ T cells from blood. These receptors all stem from a young woman with type 1 diabetes. CDR3s include the opening cysteine and the closing phenylalanine or tryptophan. Each record gives: J gene, V gene, CDR3 protein.

J gene: TRBJ2-1
V gene: TRBV10-3
CDR3 protein: CAITEIGTGTYNEQFF

J gene: TRBJ2-1
V gene: TRBV14
CDR3 protein: CASSQVGGSSYNEQFF

J gene: TRBJ2-3
V gene: TRBV7-3
CDR3 protein: CASSLLAGPQYF

J gene: TRBJ2-3
V gene: TRBV7-2
CDR3 protein: CASSLTGGLPTDTQYF

J gene: TRBJ2-1
V gene: TRBV7-9
CDR3 protein: CASSQTAGGLYNEQFF

J gene: TRBJ2-2
V gene: TRBV19
CDR3 protein: CASTRDSAYTGELFF

J gene: TRBJ2-6
V gene: TRBV27
CDR3 protein: CASSLFGGANVLTF

J gene: TRBJ1-1
V gene: TRBV11-3
CDR3 protein: CASSPLPGTEAFF

J gene: TRBJ1-1
V gene: TRBV5-1
CDR3 protein: CASSLVQSNTEAFF

J gene: TRBJ2-2
V gene: TRBV19
CDR3 protein: CASSMTGNLNTGELFF

J gene: TRBJ2-7
V gene: TRBV28
CDR3 protein: CASSLLAGWSAEQYF

J gene: TRBJ2-3
V gene: TRBV7-2
CDR3 protein: CASSLVASGGGRDTQYF

J gene: TRBJ2-1
V gene: TRBV5-4
CDR3 protein: CASSLASGGYNEQFF

J gene: TRBJ2-7
V gene: TRBV7-2
CDR3 protein: CASRFSGGDYEQYF

J gene: TRBJ1-2
V gene: TRBV7-2
CDR3 protein: CASRVAVGDYGYTF

J gene: TRBJ2-7
V gene: TRBV5-1
CDR3 protein: CASSLAGNPIYEQYF

J gene: TRBJ2-3
V gene: TRBV30
CDR3 protein: CAWSVKGRGRDTQYF

J gene: TRBJ2-7
V gene: TRBV7-2
CDR3 protein: CASSTDSWWQYF

J gene: TRBJ1-6
V gene: TRBV6-5
CDR3 protein: CASSFGTGVLSPLHF

J gene: TRBJ1-5
V gene: TRBV19
CDR3 protein: CASNTDSNQPQHF

J gene: TRBJ2-1
V gene: TRBV10-1
CDR3 protein: CASSGPLDSWEQFF

J gene: TRBJ2-7
V gene: TRBV7-2
CDR3 protein: CASSLERFRWNEQYF

J gene: TRBJ2-4
V gene: TRBV7-9
CDR3 protein: CASSPRQGVKNIQYF

J gene: TRBJ2-1
V gene: TRBV5-6
CDR3 protein: CASTSRGSGKSNEQFF

J gene: TRBJ2-7
V gene: TRBV6-6
CDR3 protein: CASSYPDSNEQYF

J gene: TRBJ2-7
V gene: TRBV28
CDR3 protein: CATAGTPSYEQYF

J gene: TRBJ1-5
V gene: TRBV27
CDR3 protein: CASSLSGDQPQHF

J gene: TRBJ2-1
V gene: TRBV5-1
CDR3 protein: CASNRGTSGATYNEQFF

J gene: TRBJ1-2
V gene: TRBV7-9
CDR3 protein: CASSPRQPNYGYTF

J gene: TRBJ2-5
V gene: TRBV15
CDR3 protein: CATSRDRGQETQYF

J gene: TRBJ2-1
V gene: TRBV14
CDR3 protein: CASRSTSGSYNEQFF

J gene: TRBJ2-7
V gene: TRBV15
CDR3 protein: CATSRDQGYEQYF

J gene: TRBJ2-1
V gene: TRBV7-2
CDR3 protein: CASSSMAKEFEQFF

J gene: TRBJ2-5
V gene: TRBV2
CDR3 protein: CASSSLAGGLQETQYF

J gene: TRBJ1-4
V gene: TRBV10-3
CDR3 protein: CAISTGVHEKLFF

J gene: TRBJ1-1
V gene: TRBV7-9
CDR3 protein: CASRRQGKTEAFF

J gene: TRBJ1-1
V gene: TRBV29-1
CDR3 protein: CSATIDRREAFF